This T cell receptor beta chain derives from a study of early T cells in non-severe SARS-CoV-2 infection. For the study at large: Sequencing of bulk RNA from unsorted whole blood was done, without chain pairing. Notes on the study in general: Database matching using VDJdb favored anti-spike CD8 responses, with private and CD4 specificities left missing.

Germline CDR1 SGDLS, CDR2 YYNGEE. Losses at the gene ends were 0 bases for V and 8 bases for J; bases not matched to a gene: 7. The CDR3 runs to 14 residues. Individual cDNA molecules were tagged with unique molecular identifiers. MiXCR was run by TCRdb on the 5' RACE reads, yielding one entry per CDR3 protein. The sample gives some 60,000 distinct CDR3 sequences, around 12% of which show up once; around 1.4% is in the top ten. For this clonotype: Its antigen is not known.

The chain couples TRBV9 to TRBJ1-1, with TRBD1 matching 7 bases. The input for sequencing was whole blood, taken at baseline. This receptor was identified in an adult who was a healthcare worker with PCR-confirmed SARS-CoV-2 infection or an uninfected control (not recorded which). CDR3 sequence (DNA): TGTGCCAGCAGCGTAGGAGGGGGCGTCCCAGAAGCTTTCTTT. It encodes CASSVGGGVPEAFF. Full variable domain (rest looked up from reference TRBV9 and TRBJ1-1): DSGVTQTPKHLITATGQRVTLRCSPRSGDLSVYWYQQSLDQGLQFLIQYYNGEERAKGNILERFSAQQFPDLHSELNLSSLELGDSALYFCASSVGGGVPEAFFGQGTRLTVV.